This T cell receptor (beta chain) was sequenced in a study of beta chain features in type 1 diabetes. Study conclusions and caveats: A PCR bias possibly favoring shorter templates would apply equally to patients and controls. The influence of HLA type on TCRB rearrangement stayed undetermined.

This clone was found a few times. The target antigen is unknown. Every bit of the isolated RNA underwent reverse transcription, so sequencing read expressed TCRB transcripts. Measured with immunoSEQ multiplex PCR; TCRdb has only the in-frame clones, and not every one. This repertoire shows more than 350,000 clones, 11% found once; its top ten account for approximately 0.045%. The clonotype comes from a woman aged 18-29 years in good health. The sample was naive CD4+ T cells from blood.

The CDR3 protein is CASRVNTGSYEQYV. As DNA, the CDR3 is TGTGCCAGTAGGGTCAATACAGGGTCCTACGAGCAGTACGTC. The gene calls are TRBV19 and TRBJ2-7; D is possibly TRBD1 (6 bases). Germline V CDR1 and CDR2: LNHDA, SQIVND (reference sequence). The V and J ends lost 6 bases and 1 base respectively, with 13 bases between them. The CDR3 has 14 residues.